The rows below give T cell receptor beta chains drawn from one sample of a study of blood T cell repertoires in COVID-19. Clones were read by immunoSEQ multiplex PCR, and TCRdb kept only the in-frame ones, dropping some. The table records over 200,000 clones, about 85% of them present only once. Material for sequencing was PBMCs or T cells enriched from blood (not recorded which). These TCRs come from a man in his thirties or forties who had recovered from COVID-19. Each CDR3 is given with its conserved first and last residue. The D gene is left open where the match is weak. The size of a clone is reported for some rows only, either as once, few or many, or as a class for expanded clones.

>NA|TRBJ2-1|NA|TRBV10-1
TGCGCCAGCAGTGAGTCAAATTTGGGGGGAGCAATAAGCAATGAGCAGTTCTTC
CASSESNLGGAISNEQFF
>NA|TRBJ2-2|NA|TRBV2
TGTGCCAGCAGAACAGAGAACACCGGGGAGCTGTTTTTT
CASRTENTGELFF
>NA|TRBJ1-5|NA|TRBV7-9
TGTGCCAGCAGCTTAGAAAGCAGGGGCAATCAGCCCCAGCATTTT
CASSLESRGNQPQHF
>TRBD1|TRBJ1-5|many|TRBV6-4
TGTGCCAGCAGCAACGGGGACAGTCAGCCCCAGCATTTT
CASSNGDSQPQHF
>NA|TRBJ1-3|NA|TRBV18
TGTGCCAGCTCACCAGGAGGGTTCTCTGGAAACACCATATATTTT
CASSPGGFSGNTIYF
>TRBD1|TRBJ1-1|NA|TRBV6-5
TGTGCCAGCAGTCCCGGGGACAGGGGTGAAGCTTTCTTT
CASSPGDRGEAFF
>NA|TRBJ2-7|NA|TRBV5-1
TGCGCCAGCAGCTTGGCGGGTAACATCGGCCGTACCTACGAGCAGTACTTC
CASSLAGNIGRTYEQYF
>NA|TRBJ1-1|few|TRBV6-5
TGTGCCAGCAGCTCAGGAGGTCGAACTGAAGCTTTCTTT
CASSSGGRTEAFF
>NA|TRBJ1-6|NA|TRBV3-1/TRBV3-2
TGTGCCAGCAGCCAAGCCCAGGAGGTTTCACCCCTCCACTTT
CASSQAQEVSPLHF
>NA|TRBJ2-1|NA|TRBV10-3
TGTGCCATCAGAGCCACAGGGAACGAGCAGTTCTTC
CAIRATGNEQFF
>TRBD1|TRBJ1-1|many|TRBV9
TGTGCCAGCAGCGGACCACAGGGGTTTGGCACTGAAGCTTTCTTT
CASSGPQGFGTEAFF
>NA|TRBJ2-7|NA|TRBV28
TGTGCCAGCTCCCTAGGTAGGGCAGGGACCTACGAGCAGTACTTC
CASSLGRAGTYEQYF